This T cell receptor beta chain was sequenced during a study of blood T cell repertoires in COVID-19. The wider study: Sources were T cells, B-cell-depleted T cells, or PBMCs; the material itself was cDNA or gDNA.

As handled by the study authors: Cell counts per sample came from amplifying reference gene primers. Repertoires were generated with immunoSEQ multiplex PCR, while TCRdb's copy carries only in-frame clones and drops some. V, J and clone size derive from that table, while D and trimming were established from the DNA sequence. The sample lists 20,000 to 25,000 clones, around 85% occurring once. The V gene's germline CDR1 is SGHTA and CDR2 FQGNSA. V lost 2 bases to trimming and J lost 5 bases; unmatched junction nucleotides: 6. The CDR3 consists of 16 residues. The sequence derives from a human donor with active COVID-19. The donor label of this sample is uncertain. The sequenced material came from peripheral blood. V usage is TRBV7-2 and J usage is TRBJ2-1, with TRBD2 identical over 10 bases. CDR3 sequence: CASSLSWTSGNNEQFF. CDR3 DNA sequence: TGTGCCAGCAGCTTATCATGGACTAGCGGAAACAATGAGCAGTTCTTC.